This T cell receptor beta chain was documented in a study of blood T cells in healthy people across ages (dated by TCRdb to 2015 to 2017). At the level of the whole study: In model experiments, template switching captured about one uniquely barcoded TCR beta cDNA molecule for every two T cells. The study measured age-related changes in TCR beta repertoire diversity using deep sequencing normalized with unique cDNA molecular identifiers. The donors were split into four age groups: young (average roughly 15 years), middle-aged (more than 35), aged (62) and long-lived (approximately 80). Donors of different ages were randomly distributed across sequencing lanes to avoid experimental bias. For two donors (one aged 18 to 29 and one aged 80 or older), the study analyzed two additional independent replicas of 1 million unique cDNA reads from the same blood draw. The investigation overall reported the following: Observed TCR beta diversity per million T cells fell roughly linearly with age, and a significant reduction was already apparent by age roughly 40. Conclusive comparison of naive and antigen-experienced compartments was prevented by the profiling of bulk unsorted PBMCs. There was a strong correlation between observed TCR beta diversity and the percentage of naive T cells measured by flow cytometry. Because the CMV infection status of the donors was unknown, age-related changes in expanded clonotypes may potentially have been confounded. Estimates of total diversity based on one million sequenced T cells were regarded as lower bounds and as underestimates. Compared with the aged group, more naive CD4+ T cells, fewer expanded clones and increased TCR diversity were shown by the long-lived group, suggesting age selection.

Looking up the germline V gene yields CDR1 MDHEN and CDR2 SYDVKM. The CDR3 starts with the cysteine, ends with the phenylalanine, and has 16 residues. CDR3 DNA only is kept here, 48 bases in frame from base 1. V is pruned by 0 bases and J by 3 bases, leaving 6 bases of the junction without a gene match. Of note for this clonotype: Its antigen specificity is not known. The input lacks base qualities; no much larger clone sits a single base away.

Library method: 5' RACE. For sequencing, an Illumina HiSeq 2500 was employed. A second PCR of about 7 to 12 cycles was performed with a sample-barcoded 5' primer and a J-beta primer mix. A template-switch 5' adaptor carrying 12 random nucleotides introduced a unique molecular identifier onto each TCR beta cDNA molecule. Each sample yielded at least 2.5 million CDR3-containing paired-end reads. The Mint cDNA synthesis kit, primed by a TRBC-specific oligonucleotide, was used to synthesize first-strand cDNA from all RNA. After uracil-DNA glycosylase treatment, a first 18-cycle PCR used universal primers M1SS and BC2_uni_R on all cDNA. From the authors' description of their analysis: Each sample was normalized by randomly selecting 1 million high-quality reads, each carrying a distinct molecular identifier. Reads sharing molecular identifiers were discarded rather than binned into consensus sequences. CDR3 identification, clonotype clustering and error correction used MiTCR with a Q25 quality threshold and the strictest error-elimination algorithm. A nonparametric unseen species model with Euler transformation was used to estimate lower-bound total TCR beta diversity. In TCRdb, the public reads were trimmed at Q25 with fastp and aligned with MiXCR, with productive beta chains retained. Merged by CDR3 protein, the rows form single entries marked with the most common genes and DNA. The V and J calls follow TCRdb's processing rather than the paper's. This sample gives just over 800,000 distinct CDR3 sequences in total; around 62% of them show up just once. Together, the top ten hold around a quarter of the sample.

Systemically healthy Caucasian individuals from Russia, 35 to 50 in total and aged about 6 to 100 years, were included as donors. Each donor gave approximately 10 milliliters of peripheral blood, collected into EDTA-treated Vacutainer tubes. Ficoll-Paque density-gradient centrifugation was used to isolate PBMCs, with at least 7 million obtained per sample. Trizol reagent was used to extract total RNA from the PBMCs, yielding at least 6 micrograms per sample. For every donor, an aliquot of PBMCs went through flow cytometry to measure the percentages of naive CD45RAhigh/CD27high T cells. Sequencing input: blood. The chain is made from TRBV28 and TRBJ2-5, and 8 bases in between align with TRBD1. The sequence derives from a man aged 25-45 years in good health. The CDR3 reads CASSLWDRETEETQYF. Here is the DNA: TGTGCCAGCAGTTTATGGGACAGGGAGACGGAAGAGACCCAGTACTTC.